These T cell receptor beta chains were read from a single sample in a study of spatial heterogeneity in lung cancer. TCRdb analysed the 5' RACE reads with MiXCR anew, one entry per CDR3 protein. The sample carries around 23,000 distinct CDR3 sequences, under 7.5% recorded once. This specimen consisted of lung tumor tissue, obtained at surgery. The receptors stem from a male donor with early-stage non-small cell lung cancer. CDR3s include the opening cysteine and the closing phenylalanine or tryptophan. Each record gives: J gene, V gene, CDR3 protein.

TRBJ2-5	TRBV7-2	CASSPRLAGGQETQYF
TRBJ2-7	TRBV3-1	CASSQQPGPTYEQYF
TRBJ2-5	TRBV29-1	CSVVIQALVSSQYF
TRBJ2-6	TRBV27	CASSPLSEPGANVLTF
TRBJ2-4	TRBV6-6	CASSYPTGQGNIQYF
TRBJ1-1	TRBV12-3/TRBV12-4	CASIPDRRTEAFF
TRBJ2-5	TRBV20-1	CSARDPTGVKTQYF
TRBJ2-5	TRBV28	CASGGAGMYQETQYF
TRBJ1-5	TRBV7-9	CASSHAGDLYSNQPQHF
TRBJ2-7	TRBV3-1	CASSQPYEQYF
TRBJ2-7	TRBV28	CASSPTRTGGYEQYF
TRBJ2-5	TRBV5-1	CASSRGGVQETQYF
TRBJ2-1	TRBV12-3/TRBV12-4	CASSKMGNEQFF
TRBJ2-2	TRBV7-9	CASSPRAGGNTGELFF
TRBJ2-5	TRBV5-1	CASGRTGETQYF
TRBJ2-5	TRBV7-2	CASSLQGETQHF
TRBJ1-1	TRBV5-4	CASSFGAGPQEAFF
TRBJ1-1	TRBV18	CASSPPGARGVAFF
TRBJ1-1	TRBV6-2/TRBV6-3	CASKGPVTEAFF
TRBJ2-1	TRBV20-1	CSASRASGGAKGNEQFF
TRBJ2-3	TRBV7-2	CASSFQPLTDTQYF
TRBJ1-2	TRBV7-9	CASSQNTGQGNGYTF
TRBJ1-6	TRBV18	CASSPGQAVSSPLHF
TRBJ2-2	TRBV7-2	CASSLESLAGVPSNTGELFF
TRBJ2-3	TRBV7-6	CASFGLAGGADTQYF
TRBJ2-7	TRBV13	CASSSARLAYEQYF
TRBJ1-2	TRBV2	CASSEAKTGHGYTF
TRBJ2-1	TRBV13	CASSQLAGGDYNEQFF
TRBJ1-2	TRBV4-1	CASSQGEGGYGNYGYTF
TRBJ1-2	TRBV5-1	CASSFWGSFYGYTF
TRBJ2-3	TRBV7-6	CASSSFRGRGGDTQYF
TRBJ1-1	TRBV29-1	CSVGPRGVNTEAFF
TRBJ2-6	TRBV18	CASSPLGSGANVLTF
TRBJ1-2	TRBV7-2	CASSISTGASLDYGYTF
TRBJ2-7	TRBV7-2	CASSLGATTYEQYF
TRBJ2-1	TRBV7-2	CASSLRPGTGANEQFF
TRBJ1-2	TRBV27	CASSRDRGFYGYTF
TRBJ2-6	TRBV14	CASSHPTSVSGANVLTF